This record looks at one TCR beta chain sequence and its context. Its antigen is still unknown. The data belong to a study of cytomegalovirus exposure and HLA in healthy donors (dated 2017 in TCRdb). About the full investigation: In an earlier analysis of approximately 640 of the donors, 250 to 350 Gb of sequence data and 95 million to 130 million unique TCR beta sequences from roughly 200 million T cells were reported. About 310 gigabases of sequencing data and tens of millions of unique TCR sequences were included in an early release covering roughly 600 HLA-typed donors. The later analysis used no new phenotypic data to find candidate immune exposures, relying instead on TCR beta sequences and their occurrence across donors. A few DR-DQ haplotypes were treated as single units for association and clustering because of strong linkage in the cohort. The T cell repertoires of 700 or so subjects were profiled by immunosequencing and related to cytomegalovirus serostatus. High-throughput TCR immunosequencing, statistical association of individual TCRs with disease status, and machine learning were combined to predict cytomegalovirus infection status. In a later genetic analysis, genome-wide SNP genotypes for about three fifths of the roughly 670 donors were used, and that subset was treated as a discovery cohort. To study patterns of TCR occurrence, a later analysis re-analyzed previously published TCR beta repertoires from more than 550 donors and added high-resolution HLA genotyping. Donor age, sex, ethnicity and CMV serostatus were collected together with the repertoire data. The study aimed to test whether cataloging public T cell receptors could reveal signatures of past pathogen exposure. In addition to the first cohort of 666 subjects, a separate validation cohort of approximately 110 different subjects was used. Of the approximately 400 genotyped donors, approximately 80% fell in the genetic ancestry cluster associated with self-reported Caucasian donors. Among almost 400 genotyped donors of the cohort, an average of approximately 240,000 unique TCR beta nucleotide sequences were sequenced per donor, roughly 20% of them non-productive. All discovery cohort repertoires had been generated using a single sequencing platform. Typing coverage varied by locus: roughly 620-640 donors for A, B, C, DRB1 and DQB1; approximately 500 for DQA1; nearly 610 for DPA1; roughly 450 for DPB1. An earlier analysis of 587 of the donors used high-throughput TCR beta sequencing to judge whether each TCR beta V gene segment behaved as functional or pseudogenic. HLA typing covered class I and class II loci at four-digit resolution. What the authors observed across the whole study: A group of highly shared sequence variants was considered likely to be a technical artifact of the sequencing pipeline. For the cohort, immune exposure information was limited to CMV serostatus. Most CMV-associated TCR beta chains appeared to be HLA-restricted in a later analysis, and the HLA associations seemed to be driven largely by CMV exposure. Correlated functional status among segregating V segments might reflect linkage disequilibrium, but an unknown experimental factor could not be ruled out. Around 16 rarely observed V segments, including chromosome 9 orphons, were excluded from the earlier analysis of several hundred of the donors because counts were too low. Specific HLA alleles were associated with some 15,000 TCR beta sequences at a false discovery rate of 0.05 in a later analysis. Some IMGT-functional V segments, including TRBV6-2 and TRBV6-3, could not be told apart with the 87-base-pair reads, so those segments were excluded. In a later genetic analysis, fewer N-insertions in productive TCRs were reported among donors in an Asian-associated ancestry cluster than the approximately 710-donor mean. According to the authors, the approach could potentially be generalized to other disease states and immunological phenotypes. The cohort was sequenced for TCR beta chains only, and without alpha or paired-chain data the features that could be detected were limited. Roughly uniform sequencing depth across donors was assumed in presence/absence analyses, although this assumption may not hold. Because HLA typing was unavailable for some donors at each locus, only the typed subset was used in association tests. In a later analysis, HLA-associated TCR beta chains showed more clonal expansion and lower generation probabilities than non-associated chains that were equally common. The study gave a list of 150 to 200 TCR beta chains associated with cytomegalovirus. Broadly in line with IMGT annotations, most TCR beta V segments showed up in productive rearrangements about 90% or about 30% of the time in an earlier analysis of a few hundred of the donors. According to a later analysis, TCR association rates differed among HLA loci, with DRB1 alleles showing the most associated TCRs and HLA-C alleles showing the fewest. The classifier was reported to diagnose cytomegalovirus status with high specificity and sensitivity in both the original cohort and the validation cohort. A further reported finding was that TCR beta sequences accurately predicted the HLA-A and HLA-B alleles for most subjects in the first cohort. A few of the identified cytomegalovirus-associated TCR beta chains were confirmed in vitro to be specific for cytomegalovirus antigens. Most TCR sequences were seen in very few donors, while some public TCRs were found in many individuals. Several of the top co-occurrence clusters appeared to be linked to parvovirus B19, influenza, CMV and Epstein-Barr virus, according to a later analysis. Strong co-occurrence of HLA alleles, especially DR and DQ, made assigning TCR associations to individual alleles difficult. In a later genetic analysis, a missense DCLRE1C variant was associated with V-gene and J-gene trimming of TCR beta chains, and the association was replicated in an independent cohort.

In total, more than 500 healthy bone marrow donors made up the cohort. At the time of sampling, every cohort member was nominally healthy, though immune exposures that went unrecorded were likely present. The donor was CMV seropositive and belonged to the group of 250 to 300 seropositive cohort members. A peripheral blood sample was provided by each donor, and peripheral blood mononuclear cells were used for TCR beta sequencing. Genomic DNA extraction from the blood cell samples was performed with the Qiagen DNeasy Blood Extraction Kit. CDR1 and CDR2 were assigned from the germline V gene as SNHLY and FYNNEI. The CDR3 holds 15 amino acids from the cysteine to the phenylalanine. The retained sequence is limited to the CDR3, 45 bases, with the frame set at the first base. Trimming takes 4 bases from V and 2 bases from J, and the germline ends sit 12 bases apart. The library was generated by the immunoSEQ multiplex PCR assay. A mixture of 60 forward primers for TCR Vbeta segments and 13 reverse primers for TCR Jbeta segments was used in the multiplex PCR. Amplification of the CDR3 region of rearranged TCR beta genes was performed with a multiplex PCR assay on genomic DNA. The amplified TCR beta libraries were sequenced on the Illumina HiSeq System as 87-base-pair reads. As for how the authors treated the data: A later analysis tallied roughly 76 million unique TCR beta chains across the roughly 610 repertoires, and about 12 million of those chains were shared by two or more donors. A nearest-neighbor algorithm error-corrected the raw reads and collapsed the reads into unique sequences, merging closely related sequences to remove PCR and sequencing errors. Alignment of CDR3 sequences to IMGT reference sequences was used to assign V, D and J gene segments. For a sequence to be retained, at least a six-nucleotide match to both a V gene segment and a J gene segment was required. Rearrangements were called productive when the CDR3 lacked stop codons and stayed in frame with V and J; all others were non-productive. CDR3 was defined according to IMGT convention as the region running from the second conserved V-encoded cysteine to the conserved J-encoded phenylalanine. Sequences without an unambiguous match to a single V gene segment were excluded from the earlier analysis of a few hundred of the donors. In an earlier analysis of a few hundred of the donors, V segments were called functional above 56.7% productive rearrangements and were called segregating when the between-donor standard deviation exceeded 5%. To diagnose cytomegalovirus status from the catalog of TCR beta chain sequences, a statistical classification framework was built. In a later analysis, TCR nucleotide sequences were compared against IMGT/GENE-DB human TR gene sequences so that V and J genes could be assigned. Using the TCRdist pipeline, a later analysis assigned CDR3 sequences along with most-parsimonious VDJ recombination scenarios. A later analysis defined each TCR beta chain by its CDR3 amino acid sequence plus V-gene family, and excluded reads lacking a unique V-gene family. In a later analysis, 500 to 650 highly shared, low-generation-probability nucleotide sequences were removed to address suspected cross-contamination and a sequencing artifact. A later analysis calculated a clonal expansion index for each public chain from normalized within-repertoire ranks of inferred template counts. In a later analysis, generation probabilities were computed with a VDJ recombination model fitted to out-of-frame rearrangements, and the resulting probabilities were checked against IGoR. Hypergeometric tests were used in a later analysis to score TCR-TCR, TCR-HLA and TCR-CMV co-occurrence, with a repertoire-size bias correction applied to the TCR pairs. In a later analysis, false discovery rates were estimated by permuting HLA or CMV assignments 20 times. In a later analysis, co-occurring TCRs were grouped using DBSCAN, with TCRdist sequence similarity added in when clustering inside HLA-allele-positive subsets. Co-occurrence clustering excluded repertoires with fewer than 30,000 or more than 120,000 public chains, plus five with anomalous nucleotide sharing. TCRdb took over this immuneACCESS table, retaining in-frame rearrangements with V and J assigned. Such tables are incomplete; in checked studies, under half of the missing clones stem from an unresolved V gene, and the remainder is unexplained. V and J calls and clone size follow that table, whereas D and trimming were derived from the DNA. In this sample's table one finds tens of thousands of clones. The top ten constitute approximately 4.2% of the sample.

The sequencing input was PBMCs. The sequence links TRBV2 to TRBJ2-1; the D gene is possibly TRBD2, with 7 bases matching. The TCR was taken from a man younger than 35 in good health and CMV-seropositive. The CDR3 reads CASSGPRGPYNEQFF. The DNA is TGTGCCAGCAGTGGGCCGCGGGGGCCCTACAATGAGCAGTTCTTC.